A single sample gave rise to the 14 T cell receptor beta chains below, sequenced in a study of post-analysis software for immune sequencing data. Study outcomes and limitations: About five TRBV segments, including TRBV5-6, TRBV5-1 and TRBV20-1, were more frequent in patients than controls.

Each TCR beta cDNA library carried unique molecular identifiers. TCRdb re-called the PCR reads through MiXCR, storing one row per CDR3 protein. The sample has about 770,000 distinct CDR3 sequences; just over 45% are singletons. These receptors' antigens are unknown. Sequenced: blood. The receptors stem from a girl under 18 with multiple sclerosis.

V and J are TRBV12-3 or TRBV12-4 and TRBJ2-1; 7 positions agree with TRBD2. TRBJ2-7 explains the end of the DNA better; the J call may be wrong. The CDR3 consists of 15 residues. CDR3 nucleotide sequence: TGTGCCAGCAGTTTCGTGGCTAGCGGTTACAATGAGCAGTACTTC. Its translation is CASSFVASGYNEQYF.

This clonotype turned up a few times. J is TRBJ2-5 and V is TRBV6-2 or TRBV6-3; D may correspond to TRBD1 or TRBD2 (5 bases each). The CDR3 has 15 amino acids. The ends were cut back, 7 bases at V and 3 bases at J, with 18 bases in the middle. Germline values: CDR1 MNHEY, CDR2 SVGEGT. CDR3 in amino acids: CASTAQRTDKETQYF. CDR3 in DNA: TGTGCCAGCACCGCCCAGCGGACGGACAAAGAGACCCAGTACTTC.

The chain employs TRBV7-2 and TRBJ2-7; D unclear. The CDR3 is 15 residues long. CDR1 is SGHTA and CDR2 is FQGNSA in the germline V gene. Trimming took off 4 bases at V and 0 bases at J, with 13 bases between the two ends. The CDR3 region is CASSSPGPSSYEQYF. The CDR3 bases are TGTGCCAGCAGCTCTCCGGGCCCTAGCTCCTACGAGCAGTACTTC.

The rearrangement uses TRBV6-4 and TRBJ1-6; 9 nucleotides match TRBD1. V shed 3 bases, J shed 6 bases, and the junction held 3 bases outside the gene matches. Germline V CDR1 and CDR2: MRHNA, SNTAGT. The CDR3 sequence is 15 residues long. The DNA of the CDR3 is TGTGCCAGCAGTGAAACGACAGGGGGTAATTCACCCCTCCACTTT. Translation: CASSETTGGNSPLHF.

The V gene is TRBV3-1, the J gene TRBJ1-1, with a weak D call TRBD1 (6 bases). V dropped 1 base and J dropped 3 bases, with 18 bases sitting between them. CDR1 is LGHDT, CDR2 YNNKEL, per germline (reference sequence). The CDR3 runs to 17 residues. CDR3 sequence reads: CASSQGVRTGTHTEAFF. DNA for the CDR3: TGTGCCAGCAGCCAAGGGGTGCGTACAGGGACTCACACTGAAGCTTTCTTT.

CDR3 sequence (DNA): TGTGCCAGCAGCCAACCTCCGGGACAGGGCTCATTCCATGGCTACACCTTC. Translated: CASSQPPGQGSFHGYTF. The chain joins TRBV4-2 to TRBJ1-2; 9 nucleotides line up with TRBD1. Germline CDR1 reads LGHNA; CDR2 reads YNFKEQ. With 2 bases clipped from V and 6 bases from J, the junction kept 13 bases outside the gene matches. This CDR3 contains 17 residues.

In this sample, this clonotype turned up a few times. This chain connects TRBV7-2 to TRBJ2-5, with D maybe TRBD2 (6 bases). Germline V gene lookup returns CDR1 SGHTA and CDR2 FQGNSA. The V end was cut by 1 base, the J end by 1 base, with 13 bases between. This CDR3 is 16 amino acids long. The CDR3 sequence is CASSLGLSGLQETQYF. The DNA of the CDR3 is TGTGCCAGCAGCTTAGGGCTTAGCGGACTCCAAGAGACCCAGTACTTC.

The rearrangement uses TRBV27 and TRBJ1-4, with unresolved D. V was clipped by 0 bases and J by 2 bases, with 4 bases between them. The CDR3 totals 14 residues. Germline V gives CDR1 MNHEY, CDR2 SMNVEV (reference sequence). CDR3 bases: TGTGCCAGCAGTTTATCTGGGACTAATGAAAAACTGTTTTTT. This encodes CASSLSGTNEKLFF.

J is TRBJ2-1 and V is TRBV5-1; 10 nucleotides agree with TRBD2. The ends lost 0 bases at V and 5 bases at J; junction bases unmatched: 2. The CDR3 extends over 15 amino acids. Germline CDR1 SGHRS, CDR2 YFSETQ. The CDR3 nucleotides are TGCGCCAGCAGCTTGGTGCTAGCGGGAGACAATGAGCAGTTCTTC. This sequence encodes CASSLVLAGDNEQFF.

The V gene is TRBV7-9, the J gene TRBJ2-7; 10 nucleotides agree with TRBD2. Per germline, CDR1 SEHNR and CDR2 FQNEAQ (reference sequence). V dropped 5 bases and J dropped 0; count of bases not matched to a gene: 4. This CDR3 contains 15 residues. This CDR3 is CASSKSGRDSYEQYF. The CDR3, as DNA: TGTGCCAGCAGCAAGAGCGGGAGGGACTCCTACGAGCAGTACTTC. The whole variable domain, remainder taken from reference TRBV7-9 and TRBJ2-7, is DTGVSQNPRHKITKRGQNVTFRCDPISEHNRLYWYRQTLGQGPEFLTYFQNEAQLEKSRLLSDRFSAERPKGSFSTLEIQRTEQGDSAMYLCASSKSGRDSYEQYFGPGTRLTVT.

This chain joins TRBV7-3 and TRBJ2-7; tentative D call: TRBD2 (6 bases). Trimming took 5 bases from V and 6 from J, leaving 11 bases between them. CDR1 and CDR2 from the germline V gene are SGHTA and FQGTGA. This CDR3 has 12 amino acids. Written as DNA, the CDR3 is TGTGCCAGCAGCCCAGACGGGGGCGAGCAGTACTTC. Translating it yields CASSPDGGEQYF.

The chain joins TRBV15 to TRBJ2-1; D remains ambiguous. There are 18 residues in the CDR3. V lost 0 bases to trimming and J lost 2 bases, with 17 bases between them. Germline-derived CDR1 and CDR2 are LNHNV and YYDKDF (reference sequence). This CDR3 reads CATSRDNRQLNTYNEQFF. The CDR3 bases are TGTGCCACCAGCAGAGATAATCGGCAACTCAATACCTACAATGAGCAGTTCTTC.

This clonotype was observed a few times. The rearrangement links TRBV6-6 to TRBJ2-5; 13 nucleotides agree with TRBD2. This CDR3 has 15 amino acids. Per the germline V gene, CDR1 is MNHNY and CDR2 is SVGAGI (reference sequence). Trimming took 6 bases from V and 11 from J; bases not matched to a gene: 12. Written as DNA, the CDR3 is TGTGCCAGCAGCACTAGGACTAGCGGGAGTTATGAGCAGTACTTC. Translating gives CASSTRTSGSYEQYF.

This clonotype showed up just a few times. The rearrangement uses TRBV20-1 and TRBJ2-1, with 8 bases identical to TRBD2. The CDR3 covers 16 residues. From germline, CDR1 is DFQATT and CDR2 SNEGSKA (reference sequence). With V trimmed by 1 base and J by 5 bases, 10 bases remained unmatched. The CDR3 DNA reads as TGCAGTGCTAGAGCGGGAGTAGCGGGACTACACAATGAGCAGTTCTTC. It is translated as CSARAGVAGLHNEQFF.